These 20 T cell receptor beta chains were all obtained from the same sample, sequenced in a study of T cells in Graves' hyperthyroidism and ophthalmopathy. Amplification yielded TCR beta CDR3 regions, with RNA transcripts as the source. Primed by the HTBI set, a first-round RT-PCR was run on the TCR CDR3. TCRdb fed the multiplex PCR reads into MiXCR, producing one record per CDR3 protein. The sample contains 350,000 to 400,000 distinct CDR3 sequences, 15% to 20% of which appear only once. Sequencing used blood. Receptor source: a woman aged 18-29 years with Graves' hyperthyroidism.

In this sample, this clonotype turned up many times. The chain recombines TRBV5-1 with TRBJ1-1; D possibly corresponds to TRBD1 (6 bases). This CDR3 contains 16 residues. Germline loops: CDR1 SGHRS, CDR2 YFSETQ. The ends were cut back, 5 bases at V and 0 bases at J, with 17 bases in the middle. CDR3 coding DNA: TGCGCCAGCAGTACCGCCGGGGGGCCGATGAACACTGAAGCTTTCTTT. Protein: CASSTAGGPMNTEAFF.

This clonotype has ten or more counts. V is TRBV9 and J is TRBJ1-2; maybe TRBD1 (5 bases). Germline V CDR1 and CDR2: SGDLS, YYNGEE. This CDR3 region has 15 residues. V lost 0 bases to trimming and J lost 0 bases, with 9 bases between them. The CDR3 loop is CASSVEVGPNYGYTF. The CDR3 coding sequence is TGTGCCAGCAGCGTAGAGGTGGGACCTAACTATGGCTACACCTTC.

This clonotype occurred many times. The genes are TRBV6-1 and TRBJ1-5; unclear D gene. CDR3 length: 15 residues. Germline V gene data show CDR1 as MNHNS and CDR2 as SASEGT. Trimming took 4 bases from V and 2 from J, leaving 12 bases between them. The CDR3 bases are TGTGCCAGCAGTGGCGCCCCGGGCGGCAATCAGCCCCAGCATTTT. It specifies CASSGAPGGNQPQHF.

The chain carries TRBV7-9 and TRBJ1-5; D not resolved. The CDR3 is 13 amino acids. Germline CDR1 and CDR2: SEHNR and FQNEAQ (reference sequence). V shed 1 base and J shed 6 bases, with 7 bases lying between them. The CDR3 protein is CASSLESGQPQHF. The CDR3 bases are TGTGCCAGCAGCTTAGAGTCGGGTCAGCCCCAGCATTTT.

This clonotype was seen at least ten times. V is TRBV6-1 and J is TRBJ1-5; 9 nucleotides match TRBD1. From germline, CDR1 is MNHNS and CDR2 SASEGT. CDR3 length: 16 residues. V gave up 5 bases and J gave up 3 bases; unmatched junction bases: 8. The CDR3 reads CASSRDRVFFNQPQHF. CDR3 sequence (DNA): TGTGCCAGCAGTCGGGACAGGGTCTTTTTCAATCAGCCCCAGCATTTT.

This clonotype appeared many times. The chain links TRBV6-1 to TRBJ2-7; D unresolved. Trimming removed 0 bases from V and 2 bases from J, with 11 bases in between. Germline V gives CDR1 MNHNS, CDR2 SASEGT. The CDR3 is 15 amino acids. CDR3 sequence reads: CASSEAGSRAYEQYF. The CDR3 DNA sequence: TGTGCCAGCAGTGAAGCTGGCAGCAGAGCCTACGAGCAGTACTTC.

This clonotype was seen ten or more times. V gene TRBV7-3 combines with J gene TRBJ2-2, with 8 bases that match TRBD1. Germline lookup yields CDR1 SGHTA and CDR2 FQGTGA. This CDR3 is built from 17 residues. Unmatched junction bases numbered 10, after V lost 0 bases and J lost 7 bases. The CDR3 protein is CASSLTFSQGANGELFF. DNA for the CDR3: TGTGCCAGCAGCTTAACTTTCTCCCAGGGGGCTAACGGGGAGCTGTTTTTT.

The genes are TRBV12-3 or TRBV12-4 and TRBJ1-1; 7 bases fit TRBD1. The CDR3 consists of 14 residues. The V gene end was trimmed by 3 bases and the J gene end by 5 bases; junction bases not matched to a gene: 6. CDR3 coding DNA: TGTGCCAGCAGTTTTCCCCAGGGGGGAACTGAAGCTTTCTTT. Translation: CASSFPQGGTEAFF.

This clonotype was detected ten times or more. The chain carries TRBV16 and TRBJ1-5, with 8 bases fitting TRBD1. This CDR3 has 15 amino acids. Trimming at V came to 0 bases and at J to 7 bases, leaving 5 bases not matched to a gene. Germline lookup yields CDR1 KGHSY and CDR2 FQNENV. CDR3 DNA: TGTGCCAGCAGCCAATCGGGGACAGGTGGACAGCCCCAGCATTTT. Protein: CASSQSGTGGQPQHF.

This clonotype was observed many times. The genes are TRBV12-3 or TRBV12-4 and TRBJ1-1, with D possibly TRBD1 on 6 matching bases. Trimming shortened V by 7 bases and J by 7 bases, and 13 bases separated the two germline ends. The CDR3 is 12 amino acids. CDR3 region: CASKLRGVEAFF. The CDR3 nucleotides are TGTGCCAGCAAACTAAGGGGGGTTGAAGCTTTCTTT.

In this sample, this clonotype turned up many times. CDR3 amino acids: CASSMKSANSNQPQHF. In DNA, the CDR3 is TGTGCCAGTAGTATGAAGTCAGCAAATAGCAATCAGCCCCAGCATTTT. The rearrangement uses TRBV19 and TRBJ1-5; D call uncertain. Per the germline V gene, CDR1 is LNHDA and CDR2 is SQIVND (reference sequence). The V end was cut by 3 bases, the J end by 0 bases, with 12 bases between. The CDR3 is made up of 16 amino acids.

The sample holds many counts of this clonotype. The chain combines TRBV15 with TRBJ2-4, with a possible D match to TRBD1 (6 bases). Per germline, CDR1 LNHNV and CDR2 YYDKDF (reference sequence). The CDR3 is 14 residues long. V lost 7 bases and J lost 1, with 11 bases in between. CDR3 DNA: TGTGCCACCACCACAGGGACGGCCAAAAACATTCAGTACTTC. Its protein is CATTTGTAKNIQYF.

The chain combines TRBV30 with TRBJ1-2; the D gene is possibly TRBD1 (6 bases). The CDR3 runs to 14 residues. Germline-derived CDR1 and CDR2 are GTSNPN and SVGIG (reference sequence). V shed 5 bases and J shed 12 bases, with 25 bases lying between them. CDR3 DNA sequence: TGTGCCTGGGGACTGACAGGCGGGAAGAGAGGCGACACCTTC. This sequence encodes CAWGLTGGKRGDTF.

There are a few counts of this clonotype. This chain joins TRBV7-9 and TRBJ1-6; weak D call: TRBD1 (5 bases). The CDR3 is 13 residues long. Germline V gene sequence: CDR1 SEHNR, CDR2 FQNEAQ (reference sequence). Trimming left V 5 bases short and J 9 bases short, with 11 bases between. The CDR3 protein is CASSRDRGSPLHF. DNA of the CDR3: TGTGCCAGCAGCAGGGACCGAGGTTCACCCCTCCACTTT.

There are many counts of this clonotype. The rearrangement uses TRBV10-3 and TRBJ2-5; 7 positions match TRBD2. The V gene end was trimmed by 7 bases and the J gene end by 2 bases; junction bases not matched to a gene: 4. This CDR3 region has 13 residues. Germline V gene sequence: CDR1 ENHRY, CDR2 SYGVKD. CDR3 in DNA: TGTGCCATCACTCGCGGGGGACAAGAGACCCAGTACTTC. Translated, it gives CAITRGGQETQYF.

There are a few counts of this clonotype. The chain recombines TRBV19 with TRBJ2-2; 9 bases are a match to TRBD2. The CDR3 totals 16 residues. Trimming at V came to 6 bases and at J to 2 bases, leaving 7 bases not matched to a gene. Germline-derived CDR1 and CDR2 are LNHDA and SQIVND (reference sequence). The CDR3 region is CASRKSGGNNTGELFF. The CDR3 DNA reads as TGTGCCAGTAGAAAGAGCGGGGGGAACAACACCGGGGAGCTGTTTTTT.

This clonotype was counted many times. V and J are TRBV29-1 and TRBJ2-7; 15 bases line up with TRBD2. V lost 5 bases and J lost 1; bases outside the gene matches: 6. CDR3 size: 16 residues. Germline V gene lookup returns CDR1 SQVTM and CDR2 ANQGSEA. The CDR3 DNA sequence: TGCAGCGTTAGGGGACTAGCGGGGGGCGCATCCTACGAGCAGTACTTC. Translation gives CSVRGLAGGASYEQYF.

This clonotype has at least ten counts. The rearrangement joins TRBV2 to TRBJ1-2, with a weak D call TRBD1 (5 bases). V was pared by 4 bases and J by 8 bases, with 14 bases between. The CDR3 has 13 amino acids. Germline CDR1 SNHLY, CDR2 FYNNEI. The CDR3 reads CASSVGEGEGYTF. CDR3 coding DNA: TGTGCCAGCAGTGTAGGGGAAGGGGAGGGCTACACCTTC.

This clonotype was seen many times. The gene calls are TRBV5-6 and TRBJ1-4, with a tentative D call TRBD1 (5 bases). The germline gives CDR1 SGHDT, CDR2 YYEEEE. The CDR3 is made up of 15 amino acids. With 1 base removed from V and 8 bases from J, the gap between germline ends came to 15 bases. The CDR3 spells CASSLINQGEEKLFF. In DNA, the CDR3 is TGTGCCAGCAGCTTGATAAATCAGGGAGAGGAAAAACTGTTTTTT.

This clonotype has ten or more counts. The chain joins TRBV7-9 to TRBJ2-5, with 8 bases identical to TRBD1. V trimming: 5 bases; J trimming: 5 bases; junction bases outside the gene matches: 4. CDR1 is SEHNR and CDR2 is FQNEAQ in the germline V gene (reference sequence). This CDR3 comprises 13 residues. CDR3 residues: CASSLRGRETQYF. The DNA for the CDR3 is TGTGCCAGCAGCCTCAGGGGGCGCGAGACCCAGTACTTC. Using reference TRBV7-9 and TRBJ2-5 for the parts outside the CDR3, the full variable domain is DTGVSQNPRHKITKRGQNVTFRCDPISEHNRLYWYRQTLGQGPEFLTYFQNEAQLEKSRLLSDRFSAERPKGSFSTLEIQRTEQGDSAMYLCASSLRGRETQYFGPGTRLLVL.